Included here is one TCR beta chain sequence, with context. Its target is unknown. The data derive from a study of regulatory T cells in long-lasting Graves disease. Findings and limits, study-wide: There were preferences for TRBV28, TRBJ1-2 and TRBJ2-5 in persistent disease.

CDR3 length: 16 amino acids. V lost 1 base to trimming and J lost 0 bases, with 12 bases between them. Germline V lookup: CDR1 GTSNPN, CDR2 SVGIG (reference sequence). As to time point: newly diagnosed GD, antithyroid drugs for less than 3 months. Construction of the TCR library relied on RNA isolated from PBMCs. Libraries of TCR beta came from iRepertoire HTBI primers plus Arm-PCR of CDR3 regions. From the multiplex PCR reads, TCRdb called clonotypes with MiXCR, one entry per CDR3 protein. The sample carries roughly 420,000 distinct CDR3 sequences, about a sixth recorded once. The same data also went into a second study, on T cells in Graves' hyperthyroidism and ophthalmopathy. This second study notes: When the TCR CDR3 underwent first-round RT-PCR, the HTBI primer set was used.

Sequenced here: peripheral blood mononuclear cells (PBMCs), sampled at new diagnosis, from a patient treated with antithyroid drugs. J is TRBJ1-4 and V is TRBV30; D gene uncertain. The receptor was derived from a woman between 18 and 29 years old with Graves disease. The CDR3 DNA reads TGTGCCTGGAGTGACAGCAGCTATGCAACTAATGAAAAACTGTTTTTT. Amino acids: CAWSDSSYATNEKLFF.